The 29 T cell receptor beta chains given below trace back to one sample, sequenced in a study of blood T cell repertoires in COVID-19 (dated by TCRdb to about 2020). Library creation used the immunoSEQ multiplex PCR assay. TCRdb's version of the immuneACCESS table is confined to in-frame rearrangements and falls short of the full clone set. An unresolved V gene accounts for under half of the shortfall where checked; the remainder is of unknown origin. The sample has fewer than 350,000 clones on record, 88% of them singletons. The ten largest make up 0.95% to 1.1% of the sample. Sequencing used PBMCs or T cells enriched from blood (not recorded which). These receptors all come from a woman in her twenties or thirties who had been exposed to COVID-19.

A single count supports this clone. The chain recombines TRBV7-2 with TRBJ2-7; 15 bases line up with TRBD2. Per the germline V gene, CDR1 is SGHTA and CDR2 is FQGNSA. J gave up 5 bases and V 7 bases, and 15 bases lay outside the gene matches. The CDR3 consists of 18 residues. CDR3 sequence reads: CASTTLRGTSGRSNEQYF. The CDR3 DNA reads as TGTGCCAGCACCACACTAAGGGGGACTAGCGGGAGGTCGAACGAGCAGTACTTC.

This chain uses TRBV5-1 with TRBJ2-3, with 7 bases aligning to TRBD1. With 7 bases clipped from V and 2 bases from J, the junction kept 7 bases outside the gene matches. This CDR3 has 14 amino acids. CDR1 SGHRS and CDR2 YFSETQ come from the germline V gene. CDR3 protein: CASGQQGSTDTQYF. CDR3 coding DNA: TGCGCCAGCGGACAACAGGGGTCCACAGATACGCAGTATTTT.

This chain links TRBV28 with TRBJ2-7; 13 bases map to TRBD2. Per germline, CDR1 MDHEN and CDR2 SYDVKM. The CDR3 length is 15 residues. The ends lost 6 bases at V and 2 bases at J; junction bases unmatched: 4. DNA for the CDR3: TGTGCCAGCAGACAAGGACTAGCGGGGGCCTACGAGCAGTACTTC. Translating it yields CASRQGLAGAYEQYF.

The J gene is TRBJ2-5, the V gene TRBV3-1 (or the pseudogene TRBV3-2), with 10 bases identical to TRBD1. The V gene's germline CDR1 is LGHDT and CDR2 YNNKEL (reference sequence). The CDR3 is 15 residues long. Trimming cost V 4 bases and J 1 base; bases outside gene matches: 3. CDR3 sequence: CASSPRTGGQETQYF. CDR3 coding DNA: TGTGCCAGCAGCCCGAGGACAGGGGGCCAAGAGACCCAGTACTTC.

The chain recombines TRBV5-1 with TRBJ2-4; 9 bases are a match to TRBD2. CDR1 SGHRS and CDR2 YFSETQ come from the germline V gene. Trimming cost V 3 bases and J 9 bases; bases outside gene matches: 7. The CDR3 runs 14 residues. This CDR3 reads CASSSLAGEVIQYF. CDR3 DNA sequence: TGCGCCAGCAGCTCCTTAGCGGGAGAGGTCATTCAGTACTTC.

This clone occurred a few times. The chain's CDR3 is CASSFGGQGEYQPQHF. CDR3 coding DNA: TGTGCCAGCAGTTTTGGGGGACAGGGAGAATACCAGCCCCAGCATTTT. V usage is TRBV28 and J usage is TRBJ1-5; TRBD1 matches 9 bases. The V and J ends lost 3 bases and 7 bases, in that order; junction bases with no gene match: 10. Looked up from germline, CDR1 is MDHEN and CDR2 is SYDVKM. CDR3 size: 16 residues.

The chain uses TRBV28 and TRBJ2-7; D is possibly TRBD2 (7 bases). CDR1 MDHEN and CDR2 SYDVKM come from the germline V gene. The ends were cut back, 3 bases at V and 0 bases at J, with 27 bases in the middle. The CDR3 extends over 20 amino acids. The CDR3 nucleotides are TGTGCCAGCAGTTTGACCGGGGGGCCGGTTAACAGGCGCAACTCCTACGAGCAGTACTTC. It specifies CASSLTGGPVNRRNSYEQYF.

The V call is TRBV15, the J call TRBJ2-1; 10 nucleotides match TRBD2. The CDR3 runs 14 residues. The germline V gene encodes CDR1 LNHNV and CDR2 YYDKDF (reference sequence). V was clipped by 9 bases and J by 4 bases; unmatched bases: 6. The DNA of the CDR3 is TGTGCCACTCGAGCGGGAGGGGTATACAATGAGCAGTTCTTC. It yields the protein CATRAGGVYNEQFF.

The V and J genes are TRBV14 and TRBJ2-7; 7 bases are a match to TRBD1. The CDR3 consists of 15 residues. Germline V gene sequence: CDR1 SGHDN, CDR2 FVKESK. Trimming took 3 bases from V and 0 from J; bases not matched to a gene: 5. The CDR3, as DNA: TGTGCCAGCAGCCACCTGACAGGGCTCTCCTACGAGCAGTACTTC. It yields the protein CASSHLTGLSYEQYF.

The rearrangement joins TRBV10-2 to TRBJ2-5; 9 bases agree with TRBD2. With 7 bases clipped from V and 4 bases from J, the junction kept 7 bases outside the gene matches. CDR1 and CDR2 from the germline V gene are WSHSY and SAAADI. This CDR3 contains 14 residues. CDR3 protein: CASTPSGIGETQYF. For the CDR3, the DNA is TGCGCCAGCACCCCTAGCGGGATTGGAGAGACCCAGTACTTC.

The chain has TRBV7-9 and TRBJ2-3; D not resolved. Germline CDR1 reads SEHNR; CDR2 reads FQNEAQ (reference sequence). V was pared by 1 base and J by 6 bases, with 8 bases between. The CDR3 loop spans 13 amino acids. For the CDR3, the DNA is TGTGCCAGCAGCTTAGTTGTCGGGGATACGCAGTATTTT. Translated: CASSLVVGDTQYF. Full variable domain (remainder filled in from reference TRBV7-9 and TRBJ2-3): DTGVSQNPRHKITKRGQNVTFRCDPISEHNRLYWYRQTLGQGPEFLTYFQNEAQLEKSRLLSDRFSAERPKGSFSTLEIQRTEQGDSAMYLCASSLVVGDTQYFGPGTRLTVL.

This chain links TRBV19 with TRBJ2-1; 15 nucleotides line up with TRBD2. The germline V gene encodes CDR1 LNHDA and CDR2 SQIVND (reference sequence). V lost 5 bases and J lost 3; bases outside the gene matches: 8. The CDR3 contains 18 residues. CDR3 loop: CASSPSGTSGRYYNEQFF. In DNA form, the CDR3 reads TGTGCCAGTAGTCCCTCCGGGACTAGCGGGAGGTACTACAATGAGCAGTTCTTC.

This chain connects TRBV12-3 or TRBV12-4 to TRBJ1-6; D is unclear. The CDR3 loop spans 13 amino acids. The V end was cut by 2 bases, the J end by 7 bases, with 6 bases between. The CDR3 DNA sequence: TGTGCCAGCAGTTTAAGCCGAAATTCACCCCTCCACTTT. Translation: CASSLSRNSPLHF.

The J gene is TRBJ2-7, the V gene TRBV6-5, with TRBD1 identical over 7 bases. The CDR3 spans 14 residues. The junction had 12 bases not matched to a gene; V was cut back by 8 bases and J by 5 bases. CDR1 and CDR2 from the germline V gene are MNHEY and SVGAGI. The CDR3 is CASYSGTESNEQYF. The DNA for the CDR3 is TGTGCCAGCTATTCCGGGACAGAGAGTAACGAGCAGTACTTC.

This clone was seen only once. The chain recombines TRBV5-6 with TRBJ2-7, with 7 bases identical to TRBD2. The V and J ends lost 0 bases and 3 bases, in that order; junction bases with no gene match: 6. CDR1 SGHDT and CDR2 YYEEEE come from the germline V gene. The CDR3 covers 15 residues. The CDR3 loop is CASSLVASGHYEQYF. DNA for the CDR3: TGTGCCAGCAGCTTGGTAGCTAGCGGACACTACGAGCAGTACTTC.

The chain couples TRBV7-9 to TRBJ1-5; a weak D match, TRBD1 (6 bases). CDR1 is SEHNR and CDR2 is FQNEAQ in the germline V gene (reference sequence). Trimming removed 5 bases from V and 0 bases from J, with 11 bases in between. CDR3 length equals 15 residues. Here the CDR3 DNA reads TGTGCCAGCAGCCACAGGGACCATAGCAATCAGCCCCAGCATTTT. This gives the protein CASSHRDHSNQPQHF.

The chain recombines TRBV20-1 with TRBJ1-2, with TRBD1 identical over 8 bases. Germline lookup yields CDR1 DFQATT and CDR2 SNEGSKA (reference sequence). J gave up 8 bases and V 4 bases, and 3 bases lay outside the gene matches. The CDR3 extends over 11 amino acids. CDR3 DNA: TGCAGTGCTACAGGGGGCGGCGGCTACACCTTC. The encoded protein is CSATGGGGYTF.

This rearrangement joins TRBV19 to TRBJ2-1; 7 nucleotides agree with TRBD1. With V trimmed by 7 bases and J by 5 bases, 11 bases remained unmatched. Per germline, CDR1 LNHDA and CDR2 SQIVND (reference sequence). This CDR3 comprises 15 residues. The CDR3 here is CASTWSRDRNNEQFF. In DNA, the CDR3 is TGTGCCAGTACCTGGTCCCGGGACAGAAACAATGAGCAGTTCTTC.

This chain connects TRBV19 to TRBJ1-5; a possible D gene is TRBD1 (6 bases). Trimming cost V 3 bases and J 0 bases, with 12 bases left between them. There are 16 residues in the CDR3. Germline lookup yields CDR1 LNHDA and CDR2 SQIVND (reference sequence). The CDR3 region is CASSIRGGHSNQPQHF. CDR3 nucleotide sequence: TGTGCCAGTAGTATTCGGGGGGGCCATAGCAATCAGCCCCAGCATTTT. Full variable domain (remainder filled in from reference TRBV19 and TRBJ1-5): DGGITQSPKYLFRKEGQNVTLSCEQNLNHDAMYWYRQDPGQGLRLIYYSQIVNDFQKGDIAEGYSVSREKKESFPLTVTSAQKNPTAFYLCASSIRGGHSNQPQHFGDGTRLSIL.

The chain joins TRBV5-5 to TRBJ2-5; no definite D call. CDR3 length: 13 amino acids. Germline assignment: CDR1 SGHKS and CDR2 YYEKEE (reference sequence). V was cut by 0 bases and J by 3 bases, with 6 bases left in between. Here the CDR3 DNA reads TGTGCCAGCAGCTTGGGGCAGAAAGAGACCCAGTACTTC. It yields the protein CASSLGQKETQYF. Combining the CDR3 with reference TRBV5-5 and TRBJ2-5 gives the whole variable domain DAGVTQSPTHLIKTRGQQVTLRCSPISGHKSVSWYQQVLGQGPQFIFQYYEKEERGRGNFPDRFSARQFPNYSSELNVNALLLGDSALYLCASSLGQKETQYFGPGTRLLVL.

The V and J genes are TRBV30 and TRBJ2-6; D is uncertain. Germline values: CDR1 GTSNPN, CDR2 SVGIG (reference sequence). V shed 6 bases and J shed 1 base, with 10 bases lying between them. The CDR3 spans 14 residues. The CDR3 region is CACPFQSGANVLTF. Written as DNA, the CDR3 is TGTGCCTGCCCCTTCCAGTCTGGGGCCAACGTCCTGACTTTC.

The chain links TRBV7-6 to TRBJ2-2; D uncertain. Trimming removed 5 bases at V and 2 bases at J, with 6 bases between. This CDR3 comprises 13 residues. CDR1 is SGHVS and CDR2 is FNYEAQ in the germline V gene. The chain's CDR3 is CASSPRNTGELFF. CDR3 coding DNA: TGTGCCAGCAGCCCGCGAAACACCGGGGAGCTGTTTTTT.

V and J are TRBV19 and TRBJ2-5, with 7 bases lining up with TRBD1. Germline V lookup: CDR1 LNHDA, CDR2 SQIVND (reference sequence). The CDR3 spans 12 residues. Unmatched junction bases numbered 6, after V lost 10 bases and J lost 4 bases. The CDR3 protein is CATRQGGETQYF. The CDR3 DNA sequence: TGTGCCACCCGACAGGGCGGAGAGACCCAGTACTTC.

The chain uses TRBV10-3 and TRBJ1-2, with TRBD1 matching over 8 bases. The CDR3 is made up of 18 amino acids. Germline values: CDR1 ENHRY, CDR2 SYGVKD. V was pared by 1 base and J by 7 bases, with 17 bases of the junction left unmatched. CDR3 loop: CAISEYQWGQATGGGYTF. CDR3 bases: TGTGCCATCAGTGAGTATCAGTGGGGACAGGCCACCGGCGGTGGCTACACCTTC.

DNA for the CDR3: TGTGCCAGCAACCAATTGCGTAGCACTGAAGCTTTCTTT. Translating gives CASNQLRSTEAFF. The gene calls are TRBV6-5 and TRBJ1-1; D is undetermined. This CDR3 has 13 amino acids. Trimming removed 7 bases at V and 4 bases at J, with 13 bases between. In germline, CDR1 is MNHEY, CDR2 SVGAGI.

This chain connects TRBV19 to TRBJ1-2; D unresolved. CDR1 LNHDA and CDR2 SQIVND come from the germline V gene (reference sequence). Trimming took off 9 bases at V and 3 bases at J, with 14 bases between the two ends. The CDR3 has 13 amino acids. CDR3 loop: CASTLGGDYGYTF. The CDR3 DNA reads TGTGCCAGCACGCTTGGCGGAGACTATGGCTACACCTTC.

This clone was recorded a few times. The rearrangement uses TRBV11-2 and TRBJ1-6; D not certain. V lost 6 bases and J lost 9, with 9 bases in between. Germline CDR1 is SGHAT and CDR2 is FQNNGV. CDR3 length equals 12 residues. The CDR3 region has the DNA TGTGCCAGCAGTTCCTATCCTTCACCCCTCCACTTT. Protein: CASSSYPSPLHF.

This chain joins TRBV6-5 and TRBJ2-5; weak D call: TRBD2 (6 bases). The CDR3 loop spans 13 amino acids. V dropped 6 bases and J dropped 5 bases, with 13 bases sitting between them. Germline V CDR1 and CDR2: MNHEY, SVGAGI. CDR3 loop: CASRRTIPETQYF. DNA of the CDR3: TGTGCCAGCAGGAGGACTATCCCCGAGACCCAGTACTTC.

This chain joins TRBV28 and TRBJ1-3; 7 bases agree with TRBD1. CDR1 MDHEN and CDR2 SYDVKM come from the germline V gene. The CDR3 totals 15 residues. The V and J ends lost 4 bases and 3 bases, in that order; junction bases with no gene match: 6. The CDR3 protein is CASSSTGEGGNTIYF. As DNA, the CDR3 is TGTGCCAGCAGTTCCACAGGGGAAGGTGGAAACACCATATATTTT.